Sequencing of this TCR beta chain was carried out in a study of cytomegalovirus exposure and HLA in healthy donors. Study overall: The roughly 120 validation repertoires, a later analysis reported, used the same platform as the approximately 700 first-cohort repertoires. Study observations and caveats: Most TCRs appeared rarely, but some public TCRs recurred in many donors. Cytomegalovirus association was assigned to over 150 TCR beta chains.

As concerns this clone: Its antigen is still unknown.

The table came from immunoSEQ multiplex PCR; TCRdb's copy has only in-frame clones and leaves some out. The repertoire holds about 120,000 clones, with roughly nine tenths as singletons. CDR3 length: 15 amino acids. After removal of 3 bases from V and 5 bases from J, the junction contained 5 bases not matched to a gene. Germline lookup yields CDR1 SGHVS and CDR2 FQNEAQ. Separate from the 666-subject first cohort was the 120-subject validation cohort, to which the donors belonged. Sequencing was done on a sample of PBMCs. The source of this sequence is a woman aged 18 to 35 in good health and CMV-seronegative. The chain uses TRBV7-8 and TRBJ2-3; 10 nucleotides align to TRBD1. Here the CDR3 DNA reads TGTGCCAGCAGCTTTTTCGGGACAGGGGAAGATACGCAGTATTTT. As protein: CASSFFGTGEDTQYF. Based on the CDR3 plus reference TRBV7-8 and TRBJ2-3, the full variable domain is GAGVSQSPRYKVAKRGQDVALRCDPISGHVSLFWYQQALGQGPEFLTYFQNEAQLDKSGLPSDRFFAERPEGSVSTLKIQRTQQEDSAVYLCASSFFGTGEDTQYFGPGTRLTVL.